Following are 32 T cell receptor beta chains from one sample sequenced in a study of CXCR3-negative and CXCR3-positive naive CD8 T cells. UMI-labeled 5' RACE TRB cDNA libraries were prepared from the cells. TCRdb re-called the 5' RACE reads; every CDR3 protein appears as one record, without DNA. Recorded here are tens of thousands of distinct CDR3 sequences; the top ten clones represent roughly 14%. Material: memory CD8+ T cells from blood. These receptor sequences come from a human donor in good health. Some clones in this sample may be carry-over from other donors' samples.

This CDR3 reads CASRLNQLLNTEAFF. The J gene is TRBJ1-1, the V gene TRBV12-2. TRBV12-2 counts as a pseudogene. The CDR3 extends over 15 amino acids.

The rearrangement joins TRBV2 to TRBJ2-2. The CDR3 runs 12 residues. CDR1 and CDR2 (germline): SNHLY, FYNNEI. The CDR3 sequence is CASSENVGELFF.

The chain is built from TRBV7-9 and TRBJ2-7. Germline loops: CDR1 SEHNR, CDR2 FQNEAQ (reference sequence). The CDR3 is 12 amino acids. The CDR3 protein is CASSLRTYEQYF.

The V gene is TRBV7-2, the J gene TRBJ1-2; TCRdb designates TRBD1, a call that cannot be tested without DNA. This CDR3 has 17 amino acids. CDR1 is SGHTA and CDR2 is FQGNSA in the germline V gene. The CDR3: CASSLTDRSLTGDGYTF.

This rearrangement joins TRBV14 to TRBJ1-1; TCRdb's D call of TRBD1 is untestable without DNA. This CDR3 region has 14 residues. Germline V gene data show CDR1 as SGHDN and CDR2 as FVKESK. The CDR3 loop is CASSQDAGTPGAFF. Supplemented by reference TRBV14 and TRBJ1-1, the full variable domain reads EAGVTQFPSHSVIEKGQTVTLRCDPISGHDNLYWYRRVMGKEIKFLLHFVKESKQDESGMPNNRFLAERTGGTYSTLKVQPAELEDSGVYFCASSQDAGTPGAFFGQGTRLTVV.

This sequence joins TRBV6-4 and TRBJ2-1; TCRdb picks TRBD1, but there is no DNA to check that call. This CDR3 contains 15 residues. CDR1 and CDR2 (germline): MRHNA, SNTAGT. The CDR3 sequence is CASSDSQGGYNEQFF.

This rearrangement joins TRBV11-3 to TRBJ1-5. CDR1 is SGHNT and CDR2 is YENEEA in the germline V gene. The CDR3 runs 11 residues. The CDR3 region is CASAKNQPQHF.

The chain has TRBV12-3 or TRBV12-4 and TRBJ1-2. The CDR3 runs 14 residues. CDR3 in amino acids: CASSSPHRNYGYTF.

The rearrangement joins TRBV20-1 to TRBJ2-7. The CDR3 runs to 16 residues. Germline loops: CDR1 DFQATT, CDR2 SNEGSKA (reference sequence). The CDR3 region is CSARDQLAGESYEQYF.

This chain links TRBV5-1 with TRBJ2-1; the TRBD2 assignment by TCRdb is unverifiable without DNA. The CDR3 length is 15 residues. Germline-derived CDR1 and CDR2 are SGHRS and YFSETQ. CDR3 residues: CASSLSGLVYNEQFF.

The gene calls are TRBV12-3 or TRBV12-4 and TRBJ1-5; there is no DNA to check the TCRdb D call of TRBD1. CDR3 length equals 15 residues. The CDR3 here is CASSEEGARDQPQHF.

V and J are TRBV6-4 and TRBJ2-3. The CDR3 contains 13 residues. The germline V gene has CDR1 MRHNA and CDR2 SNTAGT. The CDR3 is CASSASETDTQYF.

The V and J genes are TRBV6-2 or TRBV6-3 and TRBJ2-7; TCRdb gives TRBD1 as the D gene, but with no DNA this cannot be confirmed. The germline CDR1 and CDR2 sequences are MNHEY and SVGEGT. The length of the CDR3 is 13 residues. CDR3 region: CASSPLDHYEQYF.

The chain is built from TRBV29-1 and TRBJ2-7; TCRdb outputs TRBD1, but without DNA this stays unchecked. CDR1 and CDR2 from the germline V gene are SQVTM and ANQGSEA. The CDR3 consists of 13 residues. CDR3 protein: CDALGTEPYEQYF.

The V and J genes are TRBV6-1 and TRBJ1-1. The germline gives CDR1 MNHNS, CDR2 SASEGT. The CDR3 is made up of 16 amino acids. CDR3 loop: CASDLVGGTANTEAFF.

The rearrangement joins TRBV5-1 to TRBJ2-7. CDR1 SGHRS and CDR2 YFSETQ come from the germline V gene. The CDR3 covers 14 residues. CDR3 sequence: CASSFRTGSYEQYF.

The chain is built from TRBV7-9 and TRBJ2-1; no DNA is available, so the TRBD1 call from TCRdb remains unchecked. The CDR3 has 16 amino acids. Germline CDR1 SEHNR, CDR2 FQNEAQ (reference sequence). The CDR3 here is CASSGFHGTLYNEQFF.

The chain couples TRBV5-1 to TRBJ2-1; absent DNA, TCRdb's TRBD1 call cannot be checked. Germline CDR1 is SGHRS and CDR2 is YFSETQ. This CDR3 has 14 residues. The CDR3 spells CASSRDGPYNEQFF.

The CDR3 is CASSLGVGGYYNEQFF. The chain couples TRBV7-3 to TRBJ2-1; TCRdb gives TRBD1 as the D gene, but with no DNA this cannot be confirmed. The CDR3 has 16 amino acids. CDR1 is SGHTA and CDR2 is FQGTGA in the germline V gene.

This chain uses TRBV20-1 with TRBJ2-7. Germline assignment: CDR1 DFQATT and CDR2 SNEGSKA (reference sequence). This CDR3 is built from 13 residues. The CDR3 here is CSAKWTETYDQYF.

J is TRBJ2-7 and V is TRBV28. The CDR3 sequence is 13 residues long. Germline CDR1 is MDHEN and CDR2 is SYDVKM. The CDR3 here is CASSYRGSYEQYF.

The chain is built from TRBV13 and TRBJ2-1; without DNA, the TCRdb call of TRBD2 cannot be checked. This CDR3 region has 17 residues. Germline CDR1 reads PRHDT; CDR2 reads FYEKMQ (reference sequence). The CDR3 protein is CASSLPGLPGRQNEQFF.

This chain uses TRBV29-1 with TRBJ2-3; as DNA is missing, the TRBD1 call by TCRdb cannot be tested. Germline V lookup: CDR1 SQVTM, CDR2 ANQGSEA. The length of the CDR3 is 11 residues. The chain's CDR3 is CSVGTTDTQYF.

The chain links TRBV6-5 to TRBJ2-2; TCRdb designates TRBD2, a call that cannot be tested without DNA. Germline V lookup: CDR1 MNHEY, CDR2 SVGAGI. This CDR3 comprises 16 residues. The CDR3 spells CASREGTAANTGELFF.

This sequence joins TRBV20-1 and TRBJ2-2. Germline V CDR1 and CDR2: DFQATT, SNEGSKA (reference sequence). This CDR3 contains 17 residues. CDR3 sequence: CSASGFGAYAYTGELFF.

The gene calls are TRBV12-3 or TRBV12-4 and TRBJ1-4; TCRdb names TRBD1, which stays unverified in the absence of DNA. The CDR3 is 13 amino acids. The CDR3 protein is CASKPGGQEKLFF.

CDR3 sequence reads: CASLEFNEQFF. This chain uses TRBV7-9 with TRBJ2-1. The germline CDR1 and CDR2 sequences are SEHNR and FQNEAQ (reference sequence). There are 11 residues in the CDR3.

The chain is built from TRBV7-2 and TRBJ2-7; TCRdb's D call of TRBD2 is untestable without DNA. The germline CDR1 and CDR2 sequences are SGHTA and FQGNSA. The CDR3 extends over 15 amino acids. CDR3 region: CASSRQREYTYEQYF.

Here the CDR3 reads CASSLGSGYEQFF. The chain combines TRBV5-1 with TRBJ2-1. The CDR3 extends over 13 amino acids. The germline gives CDR1 SGHRS, CDR2 YFSETQ. The full variable domain, its missing parts supplied by reference TRBV5-1 and TRBJ2-1, is KAGVTQTPRYLIKTRGQQVTLSCSPISGHRSVSWYQQTPGQGLQFLFEYFSETQRNKGNFPGRFSGRQFSNSRSEMNVSTLELGDSALYLCASSLGSGYEQFFGPGTRLTVL.

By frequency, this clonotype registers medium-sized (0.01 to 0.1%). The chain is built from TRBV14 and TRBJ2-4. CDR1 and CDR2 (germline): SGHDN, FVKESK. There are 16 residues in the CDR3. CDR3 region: CASSQAKGLAKNIQYF.

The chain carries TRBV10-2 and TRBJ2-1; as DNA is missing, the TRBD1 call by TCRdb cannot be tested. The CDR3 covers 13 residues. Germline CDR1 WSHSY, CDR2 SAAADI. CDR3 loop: CATPGTGDNEQFF.

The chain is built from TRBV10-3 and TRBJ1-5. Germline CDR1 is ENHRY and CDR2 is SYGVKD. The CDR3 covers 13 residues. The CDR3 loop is CAISEGLGQPQHF.